The clone carrying this T cell receptor (beta chain) was counted a few times. Its antigen is unknown. This sample was included in a study of beta chain features in type 1 diabetes. Whole-study results and caveats: A moderate, significant TCRB CDR3 shortening appeared in type 1 diabetes across four CD4+ subsets.

With 10 bases removed from V and 6 bases from J, the gap between germline ends came to 16 bases. The CDR3 has 12 residues. The germline gives CDR1 MNHNS, CDR2 SASEGT. The investigators reverse transcribed all of the isolated RNA, so they sequenced expressed TCRB transcripts. Generated by immunoSEQ multiplex PCR, the TCRdb table keeps only in-frame clones and is missing some. The repertoire holds a few hundred thousand clones, with about 10% as singletons. V and J are TRBV6-1 and TRBJ2-7; no firm D call. Specimen: central memory CD4+ T cells from blood. The sequence was collected from a man aged 25 to 45 with type 1 diabetes. The CDR3 spells CATNRILSEQYF. The DNA of the CDR3 is TGTGCCACGAATAGGATACTTAGCGAGCAGTACTTC.